A single sample gave rise to the 17 T cell receptor beta chains below, sequenced in a study of cytomegalovirus exposure and HLA in healthy donors. Some clones are missing from TCRdb's copy, which holds only in-frame ones; the method was immunoSEQ multiplex PCR. This table has fewer than 150,000 clones, about 82% appearing once. Material for sequencing was PBMCs. Receptors were obtained from a man younger than 35 in good health and CMV-seronegative.

The chain links TRBV6-1 to TRBJ2-3, with 10 bases lining up with TRBD1. The CDR3 is 15 amino acids. Trimming took 5 bases from V and 4 from J; bases not matched to a gene: 6. Germline V gives CDR1 MNHNS, CDR2 SASEGT. CDR3 protein: CASSPGTGAADTQYF. The CDR3, as DNA: TGTGCCAGCAGTCCCGGGACAGGGGCTGCAGATACGCAGTATTTT.

This sequence joins TRBV6-5 and TRBJ1-2, with D perhaps matching TRBD1 (6 bases). With 7 bases removed from V and 10 bases from J, the gap between germline ends came to 16 bases. The CDR3 has 12 residues. Germline lookup yields CDR1 MNHEY and CDR2 SVGAGI. The CDR3 coding sequence is TGTGCCAGCACCAGGGTGGGGGCCGACTACACCTTC. It specifies CASTRVGADYTF.

The V and J genes are TRBV30 and TRBJ2-7; tentative D call: TRBD1 (6 bases). The V end was cut by 4 bases, the J end by 1 base, with 11 bases between. The germline gives CDR1 GTSNPN, CDR2 SVGIG (reference sequence). This CDR3 has 13 amino acids. The CDR3 DNA reads as TGTGCCTGGACCCGGGACATTTCCTACGAGCAGTACTTC. It codes for CAWTRDISYEQYF. Looking up the rest from reference TRBV30 and TRBJ2-7 gives the full variable domain: SQTIHQWPATLVQPVGSPLSLECTVEGTSNPNLYWYRQAAGRGLQLLFYSVGIGQISSEVPQNLSASRPQDRQFILSSKKLLLSDSGFYLCAWTRDISYEQYFGPGTRLTVT.

V and J are TRBV7-9 and TRBJ1-5, with 8 bases aligning to TRBD1. V was clipped by 5 bases and J by 2 bases; unmatched bases: 5. The CDR3 spans 15 residues. CDR1 SEHNR and CDR2 FQNEAQ come from the germline V gene (reference sequence). CDR3 sequence: CASSPQGVGNQPQHF. CDR3 sequence (DNA): TGTGCCAGCAGCCCACAGGGGGTTGGCAATCAGCCCCAGCATTTT.

CDR3 amino acids: CASSYPPAGGQDEQYF. Here the CDR3 DNA reads TGTGCCAGCAGTTACCCGCCGGCGGGAGGCCAGGACGAGCAGTACTTC. The rearrangement uses TRBV6-6 and TRBJ2-7; 8 bases fit TRBD2. Trimming took 2 bases from V and 5 from J; bases not matched to a gene: 11. The germline V gene has CDR1 MNHNY and CDR2 SVGAGI (reference sequence). The CDR3 is 16 amino acids.

This chain connects TRBV6-6 to TRBJ2-5; TRBD2 aligns across 14 bases. With 5 bases clipped from V and 5 bases from J, the junction kept 7 bases outside the gene matches. Per germline, CDR1 MNHNY and CDR2 SVGAGI (reference sequence). The CDR3 consists of 16 residues. The DNA of the CDR3 is TGTGCCAGCAGTACCGGACTAGCGGGGGGCCGGGAGACCCAGTACTTC. It codes for CASSTGLAGGRETQYF.

The chain is built from TRBV6-1 and TRBJ2-7; possible D gene TRBD1, 5 bases. Trimming shortened V by 8 bases and J by 4 bases, and 21 bases separated the two germline ends. The CDR3 has 15 residues. CDR1 is MNHNS, CDR2 SASEGT, per germline. The CDR3 region has the DNA TGTGCCAGCTCTGAGGACACCCCCCGGGCGTACGAGCAGTACTTC. This codes for CASSEDTPRAYEQYF.

This chain joins TRBV30 and TRBJ1-5; D gene unclear. The CDR3 runs to 14 residues. V was cut by 0 bases and J by 4 bases, with 10 bases left in between. The germline CDR1 and CDR2 sequences are GTSNPN and SVGIG (reference sequence). Here the CDR3 DNA reads TGTGCCTGGAGTGTACTGGGCAGGAATCAGCCCCAGCATTTT. Amino acids: CAWSVLGRNQPQHF.

V usage is TRBV7-2 and J usage is TRBJ2-7; D is perhaps TRBD2 (6 bases). V was shortened by 5 bases and J by 4 bases, with 18 bases between the two germline ends. The CDR3 contains 15 residues. Per the germline V gene, CDR1 is SGHTA and CDR2 is FQGNSA. CDR3 DNA: TGTGCCAGCAGCCCCCGGGGAGGCAACTTTTACGAGCAGTACTTC. Translating gives CASSPRGGNFYEQYF.

V gene TRBV5-6 combines with J gene TRBJ2-7; 8 positions match TRBD2. V was clipped by 3 bases and J by 0 bases; unmatched bases: 8. Germline V CDR1 and CDR2: SGHDT, YYEEEE. The CDR3 has 16 amino acids. The CDR3 protein is CASSSTGGPSSYEQYF. CDR3 in DNA: TGTGCCAGCAGCTCGACGGGGGGGCCCAGCTCCTACGAGCAGTACTTC.

The V call is TRBV28, the J call TRBJ2-7; TRBD2 agrees at 8 bases. V was pared by 7 bases and J by 3 bases, with 5 bases of the junction left unmatched. CDR1 and CDR2 (germline): MDHEN, SYDVKM. The CDR3 has 13 amino acids. The CDR3 DNA is TGTGCCAGCACCCCCGGGAGGGGCTACGAGCAGTACTTC. Its protein is CASTPGRGYEQYF.

This clone was seen once. The genes are TRBV30 and TRBJ1-2; 7 bases match TRBD1. Germline V gene lookup returns CDR1 GTSNPN and CDR2 SVGIG (reference sequence). Trimming at V came to 0 bases and at J to 2 bases, leaving 6 bases not matched to a gene. The CDR3 extends over 15 amino acids. The CDR3: CAWSVRGPGNYGYTF. Here the CDR3 DNA reads TGTGCCTGGAGTGTAAGGGGGCCAGGGAACTATGGCTACACCTTC.

The chain is built from TRBV5-4 and TRBJ1-5; D ambiguous. The CDR3 length is 15 residues. The germline V gene has CDR1 SGHNT and CDR2 YYREEE (reference sequence). V gave up 3 bases and J gave up 11 bases, with 21 bases separating them. CDR3 DNA: TGTGCCAGCAGCTGCCAACCGTCTCGCCGAGAGGCCCAGCATTTT. Amino acids: CASSCQPSRREAQHF. The full variable domain, with the rest looked up from reference TRBV5-4 and TRBJ1-5, is ETGVTQSPTHLIKTRGQQVTLRCSSQSGHNTVSWYQQALGQGPQFIFQYYREEENGRGNFPPRFSGLQFPNYSSELNVNALELDDSALYLCASSCQPSRREAQHFGDGTRLSIL.

The rearrangement uses TRBV30 and TRBJ2-7, with 15 bases matching TRBD2. The CDR3 covers 15 residues. With 5 bases clipped from V and 3 bases from J, the junction kept 5 bases outside the gene matches. Germline V gene lookup returns CDR1 GTSNPN and CDR2 SVGIG (reference sequence). The CDR3 DNA is TGTGCCTGGGGACTAGCGGGAGGGTTCCTCTACGAGCAGTACTTC. This encodes CAWGLAGGFLYEQYF.

The V and J genes are TRBV19 and TRBJ1-2; D call uncertain. The CDR3 has 11 amino acids. Germline V gene sequence: CDR1 LNHDA, CDR2 SQIVND (reference sequence). Trimming shortened V by 8 bases and J by 8 bases, and 12 bases separated the two germline ends. The CDR3 DNA sequence: TGTGCCAGTCGTTTGACGGGGGGCTACACCTTC. It translates to CASRLTGGYTF. The whole variable domain, filled in from reference TRBV19 and TRBJ1-2, reads DGGITQSPKYLFRKEGQNVTLSCEQNLNHDAMYWYRQDPGQGLRLIYYSQIVNDFQKGDIAEGYSVSREKKESFPLTVTSAQKNPTAFYLCASRLTGGYTFGSGTRLTVV.

The V and J genes are TRBV7-6 and TRBJ1-3; D uncertain. Germline V gene sequence: CDR1 SGHVS, CDR2 FNYEAQ. This CDR3 has 17 residues. Trimming stripped 0 bases from V and 0 bases from J, with 12 bases between. The CDR3 sequence: CASSLAGVSGSGNTIYF. The CDR3 DNA reads as TGTGCCAGCAGCTTAGCCGGGGTTTCGGGCTCTGGAAACACCATATATTTT.

The chain employs TRBV21-1 and TRBJ1-1; whether TRBD1, the table's D call, matches the DNA was not checked. TRBV21-1 is a documented pseudogene. CDR3 length equals 17 residues. The CDR3 region has the DNA TGTGCCAGCAGCAAAGTTTCGGGGGACAGAATAAACACTGAAGCTTTCTTT. Encoded protein: CASSKVSGDRINTEAFF.